This TCR beta chain was identified during a study of PD-1 blockade in classical Hodgkin lymphoma. Study-level results: Healthy donors were reported to have higher baseline TCR diversity than newly diagnosed patients. Before treatment, complete responders showed about the same diversity as newly diagnosed patients.

Clones were sequenced by immunoSEQ multiplex PCR, and TCRdb holds only the in-frame ones, with some missing. The sample includes roughly 35,000 clones, about 91% seen only once; the top ten take approximately 7.5%. Every patient relapsed after autologous stem cell transplantation, and brentuximab vedotin exposure varied. Patients reached a best response of complete response, partial response or progressive disease. Trimming left V 1 base short and J 6 bases short, with 7 bases between. This CDR3 has 12 amino acids. Germline loops: CDR1 SGHAT, CDR2 FQNNGV. On this clone itself: Antigen unknown.

The sample consisted of peripheral blood mononuclear cells (PBMCs), taken before the second cycle of nivolumab. The V call is TRBV11-2, the J call TRBJ2-7, with D possibly TRBD2 on 6 matching bases. The receptor was derived from a human donor with classical Hodgkin lymphoma. The CDR3 loop is CASSLVGSEQYF. The CDR3 DNA sequence: TGTGCCAGCAGCTTAGTCGGGAGCGAGCAGTACTTC. Full variable domain (missing parts from reference TRBV11-2 and TRBJ2-7): EAGVAQSPRYKIIEKRQSVAFWCNPISGHATLYWYQQILGQGPKLLIQFQNNGVVDDSQLPKDRFSAERLKGVDSTLKIQPAKLEDSAVYLCASSLVGSEQYFGPGTRLTVT.